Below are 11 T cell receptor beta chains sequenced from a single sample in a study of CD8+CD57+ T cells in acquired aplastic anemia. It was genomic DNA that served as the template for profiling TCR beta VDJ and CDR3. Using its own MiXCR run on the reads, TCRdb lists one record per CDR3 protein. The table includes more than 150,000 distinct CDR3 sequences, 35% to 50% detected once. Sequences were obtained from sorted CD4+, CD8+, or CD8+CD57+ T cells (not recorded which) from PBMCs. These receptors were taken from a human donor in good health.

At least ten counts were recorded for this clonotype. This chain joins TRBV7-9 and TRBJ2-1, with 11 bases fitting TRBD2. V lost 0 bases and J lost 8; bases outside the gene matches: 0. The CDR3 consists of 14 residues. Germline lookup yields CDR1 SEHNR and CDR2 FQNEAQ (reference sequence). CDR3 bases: TGTGCCAGCAGCTTAGCACTAGCGGGAGATGAGCAGTTCTTC. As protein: CASSLALAGDEQFF.

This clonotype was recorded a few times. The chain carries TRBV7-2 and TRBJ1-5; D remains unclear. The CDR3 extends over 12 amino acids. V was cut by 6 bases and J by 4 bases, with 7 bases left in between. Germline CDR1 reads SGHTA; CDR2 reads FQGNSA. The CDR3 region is CASSFRNQPQHF. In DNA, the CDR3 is TGTGCCAGCAGTTTCAGGAATCAGCCCCAGCATTTT.

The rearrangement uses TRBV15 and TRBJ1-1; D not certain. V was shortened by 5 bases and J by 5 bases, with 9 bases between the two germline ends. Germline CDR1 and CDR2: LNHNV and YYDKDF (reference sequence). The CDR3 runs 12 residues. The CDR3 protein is CATSSLLTEAFF. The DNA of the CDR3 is TGTGCCACCAGCTCGCTACTAACTGAAGCTTTCTTT.

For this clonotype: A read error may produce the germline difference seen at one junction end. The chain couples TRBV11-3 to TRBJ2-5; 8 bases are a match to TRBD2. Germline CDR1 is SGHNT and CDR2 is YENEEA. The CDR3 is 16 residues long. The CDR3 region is CASKRGEAGDVETQCF. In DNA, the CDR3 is TGTGCCAGCAAGCGAGGAGAAGCGGGAGATGTAGAGACCCAGTGCTTC. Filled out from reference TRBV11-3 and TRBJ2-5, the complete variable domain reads EAGVVQSPRYKIIEKKQPVAFWCNPISGHNTLYWYLQNLGQGPELLIRYENEEAVDDSQLPKDRFSAERLKGVDSTLKIQPAELGDSAVYLCASKRGEAGDVETQCFGPGTRLLVL.

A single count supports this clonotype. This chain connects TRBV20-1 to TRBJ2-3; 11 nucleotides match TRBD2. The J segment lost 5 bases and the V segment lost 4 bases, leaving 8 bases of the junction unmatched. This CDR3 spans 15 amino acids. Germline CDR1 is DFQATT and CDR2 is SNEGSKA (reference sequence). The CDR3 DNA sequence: TGCAGTGCTACGCGACTAGCGGGGACGGTAGATACGCAGTATTTT. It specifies CSATRLAGTVDTQYF.

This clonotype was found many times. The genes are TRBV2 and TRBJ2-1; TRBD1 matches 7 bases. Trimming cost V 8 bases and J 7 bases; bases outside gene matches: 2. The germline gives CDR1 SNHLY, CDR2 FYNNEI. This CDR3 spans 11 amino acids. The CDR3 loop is CASQGVNEQFF. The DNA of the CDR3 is TGTGCCAGCCAGGGGGTAAATGAGCAGTTCTTC.

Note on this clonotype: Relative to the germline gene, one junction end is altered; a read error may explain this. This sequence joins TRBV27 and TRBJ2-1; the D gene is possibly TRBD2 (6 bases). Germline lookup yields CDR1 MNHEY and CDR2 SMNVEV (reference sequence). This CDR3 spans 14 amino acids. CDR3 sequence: CASRRRDSDNEQFF. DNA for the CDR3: TGTGCCAGCAGAAGAAGGGACTCCGACAATGAGCAGTTCTTC.

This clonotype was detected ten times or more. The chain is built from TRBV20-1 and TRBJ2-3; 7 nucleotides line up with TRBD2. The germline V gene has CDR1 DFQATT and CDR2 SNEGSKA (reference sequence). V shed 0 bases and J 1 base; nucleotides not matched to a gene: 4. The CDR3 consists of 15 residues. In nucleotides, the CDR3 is TGCAGTGCTAGAGATCTAACTAGCGGCACAGATACGCAGTATTTT. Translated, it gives CSARDLTSGTDTQYF.

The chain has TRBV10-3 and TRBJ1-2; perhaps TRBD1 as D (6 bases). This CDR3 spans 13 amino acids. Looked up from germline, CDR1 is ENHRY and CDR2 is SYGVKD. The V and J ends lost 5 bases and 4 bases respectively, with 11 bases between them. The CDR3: CAISWDNTYGYTF. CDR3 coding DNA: TGTGCCATCAGTTGGGACAACACCTATGGCTACACCTTC.

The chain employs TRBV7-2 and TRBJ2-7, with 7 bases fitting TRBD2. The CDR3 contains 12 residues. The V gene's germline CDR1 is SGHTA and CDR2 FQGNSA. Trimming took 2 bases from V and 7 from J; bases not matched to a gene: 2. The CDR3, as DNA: TGTGCCAGCAGCTTACCGGGAGGAGAGCAGTACTTC. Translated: CASSLPGGEQYF.

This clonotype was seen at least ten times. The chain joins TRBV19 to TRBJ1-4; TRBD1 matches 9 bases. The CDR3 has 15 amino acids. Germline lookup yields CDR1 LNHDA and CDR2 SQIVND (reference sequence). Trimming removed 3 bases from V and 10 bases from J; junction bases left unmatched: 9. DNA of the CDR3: TGTGCCAGTAGTATCCCGGGACAGGGTTTAGTAAAACTGTTTTTT. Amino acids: CASSIPGQGLVKLFF.